This T cell receptor beta chain derives from a study of breast tumors, draining lymph nodes, adjacent tissues. Study-wide findings and caveats: The lymph node origin of tumor T cells was framed as consistent with a hypothesis, not demonstrated. Compared with lymph nodes, tumors were less diverse; compared with nontumor tissue, more. Tumor and nontumor repertoires were significantly more similar in luminal-like than in basal-like breast cancer.

Using its own MiXCR run on the multiplex PCR reads, TCRdb lists one record per CDR3 protein. Here the sample spans some 97,000 distinct CDR3 sequences, less than 25% being singletons. This CDR3 comprises 18 residues. Per the germline V gene, CDR1 is DFQATT and CDR2 is SNEGSKA (reference sequence). Trimming removed 0 bases from V and 4 bases from J; junction bases left unmatched: 8. To note about this clonotype: Its antigen is not identified.

Samples came from axillary lymph nodes draining the breast cancer. The specimen sequenced was axillary lymph node tissue. This receptor was identified in a female donor with breast cancer. Some clones in this sample may be carry-over from other donors' samples. V is TRBV20-1 and J is TRBJ2-2; 13 bases map to TRBD2. The CDR3 sequence is CSARDPGLAGLSTGELFF. The CDR3 coding sequence is TGCAGTGCTAGAGACCCGGGACTAGCGGGATTGAGCACCGGGGAGCTGTTTTTT.